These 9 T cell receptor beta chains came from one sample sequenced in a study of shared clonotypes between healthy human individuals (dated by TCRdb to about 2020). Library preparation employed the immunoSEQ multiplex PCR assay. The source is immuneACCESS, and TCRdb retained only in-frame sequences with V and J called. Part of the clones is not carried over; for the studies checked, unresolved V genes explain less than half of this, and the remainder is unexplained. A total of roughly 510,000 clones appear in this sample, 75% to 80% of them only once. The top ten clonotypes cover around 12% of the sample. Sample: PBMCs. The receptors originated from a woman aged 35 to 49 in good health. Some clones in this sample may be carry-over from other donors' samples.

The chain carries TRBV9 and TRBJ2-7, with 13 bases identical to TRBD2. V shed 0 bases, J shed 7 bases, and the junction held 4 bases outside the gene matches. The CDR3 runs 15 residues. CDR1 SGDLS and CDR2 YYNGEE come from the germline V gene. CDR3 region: CASSVGTSGSEEQYF. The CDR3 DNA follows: TGTGCCAGCAGCGTAGGGACTAGCGGGAGTGAAGAGCAGTACTTC.

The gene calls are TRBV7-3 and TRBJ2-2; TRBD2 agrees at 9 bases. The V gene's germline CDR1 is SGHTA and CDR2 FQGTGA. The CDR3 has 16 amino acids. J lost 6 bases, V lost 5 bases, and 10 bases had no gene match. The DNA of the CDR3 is TGTGCCAGCAGCCTTCCAACCCAGCGGGAGGCCGGGGAGCTGTTTTTT. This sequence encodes CASSLPTQREAGELFF.

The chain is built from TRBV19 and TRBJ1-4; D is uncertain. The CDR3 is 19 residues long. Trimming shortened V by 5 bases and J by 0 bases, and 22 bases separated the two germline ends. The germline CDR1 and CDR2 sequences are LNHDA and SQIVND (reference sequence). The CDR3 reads CASSLRGDIYAATNEKLFF. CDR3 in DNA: TGTGCCAGTAGTCTGAGAGGTGACATTTATGCCGCAACTAATGAAAAACTGTTTTTT.

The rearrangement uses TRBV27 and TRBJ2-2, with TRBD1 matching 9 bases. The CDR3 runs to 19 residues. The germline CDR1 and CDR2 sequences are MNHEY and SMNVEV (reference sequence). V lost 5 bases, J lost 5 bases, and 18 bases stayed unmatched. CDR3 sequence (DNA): TGTGCCAGCAGTGCATATATGGGCTTCCGGGACAGGGTTACCGGGGAGCTGTTTTTT. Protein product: CASSAYMGFRDRVTGELFF.

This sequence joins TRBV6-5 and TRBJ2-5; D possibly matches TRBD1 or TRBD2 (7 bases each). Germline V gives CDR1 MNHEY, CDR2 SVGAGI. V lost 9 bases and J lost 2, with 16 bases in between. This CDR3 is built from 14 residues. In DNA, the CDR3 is TGTGCCAGTTCCTCAGGGGGAGGGCAAGAGACCCAGTACTTC. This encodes CASSSGGGQETQYF.

CDR3 region: CATWGPPTTGGVAFGYTF. DNA for the CDR3: TGTGCCACCTGGGGGCCGCCCACGACAGGGGGGGTTGCGTTTGGCTACACCTTC. The chain employs TRBV15 and TRBJ1-2; 9 bases are shared with TRBD1. V shed 8 bases, J shed 7 bases, and the junction held 23 bases outside the gene matches. The V gene's germline CDR1 is LNHNV and CDR2 YYDKDF (reference sequence). The CDR3 has 18 amino acids. Using reference TRBV15 and TRBJ1-2 for the parts outside the CDR3, the full variable domain is DAMVIQNPRYQVTQFGKPVTLSCSQTLNHNVMYWYQQKSSQAPKLLFHYYDKDFNNEADTPDNFQSRRPNTSFCFLDIRSPGLGDTAMYLCATWGPPTTGGVAFGYTFGSGTRLTVV.

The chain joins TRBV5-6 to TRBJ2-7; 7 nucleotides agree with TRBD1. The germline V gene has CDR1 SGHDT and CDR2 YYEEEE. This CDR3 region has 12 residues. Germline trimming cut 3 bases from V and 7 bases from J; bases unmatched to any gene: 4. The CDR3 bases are TGTGCCAGCAGCTCGTCGACAGGGGAGCAGTACTTC. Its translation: CASSSSTGEQYF.

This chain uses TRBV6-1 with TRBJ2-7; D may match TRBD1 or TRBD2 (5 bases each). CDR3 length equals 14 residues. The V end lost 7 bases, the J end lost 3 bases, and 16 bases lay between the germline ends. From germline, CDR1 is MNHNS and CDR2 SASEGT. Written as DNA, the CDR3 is TGTGCCAGCATTCTAGAGAGGGGAGTCTACGAGCAGTACTTC. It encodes CASILERGVYEQYF.

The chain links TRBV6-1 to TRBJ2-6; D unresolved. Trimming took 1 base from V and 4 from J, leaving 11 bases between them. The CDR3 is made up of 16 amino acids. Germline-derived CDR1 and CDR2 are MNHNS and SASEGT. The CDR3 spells CASSEEVGAGANVLTF. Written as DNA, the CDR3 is TGTGCCAGCAGTGAAGAAGTGGGTGCCGGGGCCAACGTCCTGACTTTC.